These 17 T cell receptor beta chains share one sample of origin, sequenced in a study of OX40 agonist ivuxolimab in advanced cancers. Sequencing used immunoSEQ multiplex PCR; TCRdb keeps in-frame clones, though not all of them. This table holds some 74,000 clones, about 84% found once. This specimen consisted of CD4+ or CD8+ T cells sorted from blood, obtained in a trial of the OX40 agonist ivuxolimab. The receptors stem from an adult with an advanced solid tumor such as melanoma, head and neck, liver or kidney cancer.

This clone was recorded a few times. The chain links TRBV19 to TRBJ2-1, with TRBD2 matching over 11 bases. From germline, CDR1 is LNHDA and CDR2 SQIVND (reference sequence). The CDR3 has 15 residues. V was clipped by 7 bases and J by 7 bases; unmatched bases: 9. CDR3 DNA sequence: TGTGCCAGTAAGGGTACTAGCGGGAGTGTAAATGAGCAGTTCTTC. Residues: CASKGTSGSVNEQFF.

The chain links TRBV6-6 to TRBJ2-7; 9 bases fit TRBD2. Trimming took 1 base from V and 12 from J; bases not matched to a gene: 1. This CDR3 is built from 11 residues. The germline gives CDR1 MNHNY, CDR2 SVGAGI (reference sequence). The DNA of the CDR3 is TGTGCCAGCAGTTACTTGGGACTAGCGTACTTC. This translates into CASSYLGLAYF.

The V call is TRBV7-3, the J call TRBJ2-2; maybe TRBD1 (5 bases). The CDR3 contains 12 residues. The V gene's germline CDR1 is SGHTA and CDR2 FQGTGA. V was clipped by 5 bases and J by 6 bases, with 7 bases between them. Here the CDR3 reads CASSQGPGELFF. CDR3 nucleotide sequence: TGTGCCAGCAGCCAGGGTCCCGGGGAGCTGTTTTTT.

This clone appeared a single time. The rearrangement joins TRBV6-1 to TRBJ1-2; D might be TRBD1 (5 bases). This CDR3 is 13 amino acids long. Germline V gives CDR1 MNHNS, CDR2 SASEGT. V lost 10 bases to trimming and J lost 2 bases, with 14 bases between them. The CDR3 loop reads CATTDTPNYGYTF. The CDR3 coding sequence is TGTGCCACCACGGACACTCCGAACTATGGCTACACCTTC.

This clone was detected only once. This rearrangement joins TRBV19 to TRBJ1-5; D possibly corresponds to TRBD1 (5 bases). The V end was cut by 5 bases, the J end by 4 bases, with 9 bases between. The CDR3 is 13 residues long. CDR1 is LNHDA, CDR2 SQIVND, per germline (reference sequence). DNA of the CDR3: TGTGCCAGTAGTTTTTCAGGGAATCAGCCCCAGCATTTT. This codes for CASSFSGNQPQHF.

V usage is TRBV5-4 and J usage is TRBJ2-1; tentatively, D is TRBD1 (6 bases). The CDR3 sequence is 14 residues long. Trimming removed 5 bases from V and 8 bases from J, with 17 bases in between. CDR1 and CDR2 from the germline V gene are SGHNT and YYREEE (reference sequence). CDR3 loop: CASSEWGEGDEQFF. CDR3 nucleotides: TGTGCCAGCAGTGAGTGGGGAGAGGGGGATGAGCAGTTCTTC.

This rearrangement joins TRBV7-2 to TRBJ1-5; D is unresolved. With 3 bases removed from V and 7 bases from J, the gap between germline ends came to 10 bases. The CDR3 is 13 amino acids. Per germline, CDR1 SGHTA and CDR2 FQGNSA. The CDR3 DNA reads TGTGCCAGCAGCTTCGGAGGGAGCCAGCCCCAGCATTTT. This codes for CASSFGGSQPQHF.

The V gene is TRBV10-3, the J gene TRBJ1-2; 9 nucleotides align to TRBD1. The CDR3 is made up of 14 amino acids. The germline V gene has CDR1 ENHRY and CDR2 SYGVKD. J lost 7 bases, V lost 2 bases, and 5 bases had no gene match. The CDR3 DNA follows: TGTGCCATCAGTGAGAACAGGGGGCTCGGTGGCTACACCTTC. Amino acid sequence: CAISENRGLGGYTF.

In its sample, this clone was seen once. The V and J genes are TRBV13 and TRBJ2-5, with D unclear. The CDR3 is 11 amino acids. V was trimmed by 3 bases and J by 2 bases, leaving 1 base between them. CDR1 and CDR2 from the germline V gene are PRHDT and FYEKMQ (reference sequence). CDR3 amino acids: CASSLQETQYF. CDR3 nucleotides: TGTGCCAGCAGCTTGCAAGAGACCCAGTACTTC.

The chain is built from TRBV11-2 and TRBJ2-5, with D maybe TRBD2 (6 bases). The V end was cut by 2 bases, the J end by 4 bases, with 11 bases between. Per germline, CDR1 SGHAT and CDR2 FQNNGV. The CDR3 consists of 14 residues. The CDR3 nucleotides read TGTGCCAGCAGCTTATGGGGGGTACGAGAGACCCAGTACTTC. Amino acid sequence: CASSLWGVRETQYF.

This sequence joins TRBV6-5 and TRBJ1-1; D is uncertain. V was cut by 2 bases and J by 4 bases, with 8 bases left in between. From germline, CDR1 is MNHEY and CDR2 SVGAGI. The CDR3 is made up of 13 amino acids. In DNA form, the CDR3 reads TGTGCCAGCAGTTACAGGCCCAGCACTGAAGCTTTCTTT. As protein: CASSYRPSTEAFF.

CDR3 sequence reads: CASSQGSETQYF. As DNA, the CDR3 is TGTGCCAGCAGTCAGGGGTCAGAGACCCAGTACTTC. This chain joins TRBV6-5 and TRBJ2-5, with D perhaps TRBD1 (6 bases). V was cut by 5 bases and J by 4 bases, with 8 bases left in between. This CDR3 region has 12 residues. The germline V gene encodes CDR1 MNHEY and CDR2 SVGAGI.

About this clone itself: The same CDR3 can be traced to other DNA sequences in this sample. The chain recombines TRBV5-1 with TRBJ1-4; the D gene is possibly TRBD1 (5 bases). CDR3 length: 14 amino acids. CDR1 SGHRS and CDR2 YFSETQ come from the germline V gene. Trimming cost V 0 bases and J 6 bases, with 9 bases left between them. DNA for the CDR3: TGCGCCAGCAGCTTGGGGCAGGGATATGAAAAACTGTTTTTT. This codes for CASSLGQGYEKLFF.

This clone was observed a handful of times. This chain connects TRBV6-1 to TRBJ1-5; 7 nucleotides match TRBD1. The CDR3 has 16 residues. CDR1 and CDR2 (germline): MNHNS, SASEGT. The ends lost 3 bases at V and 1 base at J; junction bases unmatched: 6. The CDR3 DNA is TGTGCCAGCAGTGAGAGGGGGCCCTTAAGCAATCAGCCCCAGCATTTT. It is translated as CASSERGPLSNQPQHF.

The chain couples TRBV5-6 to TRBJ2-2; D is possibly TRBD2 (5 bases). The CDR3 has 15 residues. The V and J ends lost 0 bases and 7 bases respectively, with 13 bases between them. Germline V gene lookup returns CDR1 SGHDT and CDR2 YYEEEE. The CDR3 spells CASSLVGVRGGELFF. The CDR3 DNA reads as TGTGCCAGCAGCTTGGTTGGAGTACGGGGCGGGGAGCTGTTTTTT.

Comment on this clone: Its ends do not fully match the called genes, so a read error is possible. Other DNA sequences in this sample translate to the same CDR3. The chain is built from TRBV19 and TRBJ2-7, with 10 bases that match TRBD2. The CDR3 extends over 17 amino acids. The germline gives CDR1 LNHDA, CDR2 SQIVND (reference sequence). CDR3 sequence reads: CASSRGSGRAGAYEQYF. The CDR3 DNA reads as TGCGCCAGTAGTCGGGGCAGCGGGAGGGCCGGGGCCTACGAGCAGTACTTC.

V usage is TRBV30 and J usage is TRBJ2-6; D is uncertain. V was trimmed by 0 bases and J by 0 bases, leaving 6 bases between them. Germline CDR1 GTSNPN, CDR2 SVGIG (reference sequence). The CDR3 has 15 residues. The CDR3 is CAWSVQISGANVLTF. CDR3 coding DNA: TGTGCCTGGAGTGTACAGATCTCTGGGGCCAACGTCCTGACTTTC.